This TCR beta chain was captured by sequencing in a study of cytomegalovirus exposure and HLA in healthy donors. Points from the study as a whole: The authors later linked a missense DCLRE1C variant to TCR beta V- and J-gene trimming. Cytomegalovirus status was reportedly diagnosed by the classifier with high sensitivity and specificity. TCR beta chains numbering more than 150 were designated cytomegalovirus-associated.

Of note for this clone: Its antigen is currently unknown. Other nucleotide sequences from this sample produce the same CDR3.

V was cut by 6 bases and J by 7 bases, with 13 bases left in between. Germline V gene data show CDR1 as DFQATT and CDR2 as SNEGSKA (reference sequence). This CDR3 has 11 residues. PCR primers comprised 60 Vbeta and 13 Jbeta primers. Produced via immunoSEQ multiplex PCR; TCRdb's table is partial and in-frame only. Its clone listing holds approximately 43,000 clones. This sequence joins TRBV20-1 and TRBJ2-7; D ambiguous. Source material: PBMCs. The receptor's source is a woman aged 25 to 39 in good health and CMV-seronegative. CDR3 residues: CSANLAREQYF. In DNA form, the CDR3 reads TGCAGTGCCAATCTGGCACGAGAGCAGTACTTC.